The clone carrying this T cell receptor (beta chain) occurred a few times. Its specificity is unknown. TCRdb processed the reads anew with MiXCR; each CDR3 protein has one entry. The sample records some 440,000 distinct CDR3 sequences, approximately 31% being singletons. The data originate from a study of T cell repertoires in cytomegalovirus infection. The overall study: CMV infection and matching HLA type were both indicated by public TCR beta signatures.

Broader study findings: Clonotypes of TCR beta that were HLA-C-restricted and CMV-specific dominated the ex vivo response. People with CMV and the relevant HLA were identified by cumulative public TCR beta family frequency.

With 6 bases removed from V and 1 base from J, the gap between germline ends came to 9 bases. Per germline, CDR1 ENHRY and CDR2 SYGVKD. CDR3 size: 13 residues. This TCR was sampled from a human donor in good health (CMV status not recorded). Some clones in this sample may be carry-over from other donors' samples. The chain has TRBV10-3 and TRBJ2-5; D unresolved. Source material: PBMCs. The CDR3 DNA sequence: TGTGCCATCAGAAGGGTCCCCCAAGAGACCCAGTACTTC. Its protein is CAIRRVPQETQYF.